The 31 T cell receptor beta chains in this list originate from one sample, sequenced in a study of blood T cell repertoires in COVID-19. Data came from immunoSEQ multiplex PCR; TCRdb stores just in-frame clones and leaves some out. The sample carries roughly 200,000 clones, more than 70% recorded once. Sequenced sample: PBMCs or T cells enriched from blood (not recorded which). The receptors here all came from a middle-aged man with acute COVID-19.

This chain joins TRBV19 and TRBJ1-3; 8 nucleotides align to TRBD1. Germline values: CDR1 LNHDA, CDR2 SQIVND (reference sequence). V lost 8 bases, J lost 0 bases, and 12 bases stayed unmatched. The CDR3 runs 17 residues. Here the CDR3 DNA reads TGTGCCAGTGCACCCCGGGACAGGTGGCTCTCTGGAAACACCATATATTTT. Encoded protein: CASAPRDRWLSGNTIYF. Full variable domain (rest looked up from reference TRBV19 and TRBJ1-3): DGGITQSPKYLFRKEGQNVTLSCEQNLNHDAMYWYRQDPGQGLRLIYYSQIVNDFQKGDIAEGYSVSREKKESFPLTVTSAQKNPTAFYLCASAPRDRWLSGNTIYFGEGSWLTVV.

The J gene is TRBJ2-7, the V gene TRBV28; 11 bases are shared with TRBD2. J lost 4 bases, V lost 3 bases, and 17 bases had no gene match. Germline CDR1 MDHEN, CDR2 SYDVKM. This CDR3 is built from 19 residues. The CDR3 DNA reads as TGTGCCAGCAGTTTCGGCGCGTCTAGCGGGAGGATGTTCATGTACGAGCAGTACTTC. Residues: CASSFGASSGRMFMYEQYF.

This clone was seen a few times. This chain uses TRBV5-1 with TRBJ2-5, with a possible D match to TRBD1 (6 bases). The V and J ends lost 2 bases and 9 bases respectively, with 23 bases between them. The CDR3 consists of 16 residues. Looked up from germline, CDR1 is SGHRS and CDR2 is YFSETQ. CDR3 in amino acids: CASSFSGDSAASSQYF. CDR3 sequence (DNA): TGCGCCAGCAGCTTCTCAGGGGATAGCGCTGCCAGTTCCCAGTACTTC.

The chain recombines TRBV28 with TRBJ2-1; 11 bases map to TRBD2. Germline V gives CDR1 MDHEN, CDR2 SYDVKM. V shed 7 bases and J 6 bases; nucleotides not matched to a gene: 8. The CDR3 is 15 amino acids. CDR3 sequence reads: CASKTRGLAVNEQFF. The CDR3 bases are TGTGCCAGCAAGACCCGGGGACTAGCGGTCAATGAGCAGTTCTTC.

V gene TRBV19 combines with J gene TRBJ2-4; the match to TRBD2 covers 11 bases. V lost 8 bases and J lost 7; bases outside the gene matches: 10. CDR3 length equals 15 residues. Germline CDR1 LNHDA, CDR2 SQIVND (reference sequence). CDR3 bases: TGTGCCAGTGGATCACTAGCGGGAGAGGGGAACATTCAGTACTTC. It translates to CASGSLAGEGNIQYF.

V usage is TRBV28 and J usage is TRBJ1-5; unclear D gene. The germline V gene encodes CDR1 MDHEN and CDR2 SYDVKM. The V end lost 1 base, the J end lost 0 bases, and 10 bases lay between the germline ends. The CDR3 loop spans 16 amino acids. CDR3: CASSLFRRSSNQPQHF. Written as DNA, the CDR3 is TGTGCCAGCAGTTTATTCAGGCGCAGTAGCAATCAGCCCCAGCATTTT.

Of note for this clone: Additional DNA sequences in this sample encode the identical CDR3. The chain employs TRBV2 and TRBJ1-4; no clear D gene. Looked up from germline, CDR1 is SNHLY and CDR2 is FYNNEI. The CDR3 extends over 13 amino acids. The germline V and J ends were trimmed by 6 bases and 5 bases, with 10 bases remaining between them. The CDR3 protein is CASSVGRNEKLFF. The DNA for the CDR3 is TGTGCCAGCAGCGTCGGGAGGAATGAAAAACTGTTTTTT. The whole variable domain, remainder taken from reference TRBV2 and TRBJ1-4, is EPEVTQTPSHQVTQMGQEVILRCVPISNHLYFYWYRQILGQKVEFLVSFYNNEISEKSEIFDDQFSVERPDGSNFTLKIRSTKLEDSAMYFCASSVGRNEKLFFGSGTQLSVL.

The sample holds a few counts of this clone. This chain links TRBV11-2 with TRBJ2-7; 8 nucleotides line up with TRBD2. V lost 4 bases to trimming and J lost 6 bases; unmatched junction nucleotides: 5. The CDR3 spans 13 residues. Germline CDR1 is SGHAT and CDR2 is FQNNGV. CDR3 in amino acids: CASSSSGGGEQYF. The CDR3 DNA follows: TGTGCCAGCAGCTCAAGCGGGGGTGGCGAGCAGTACTTC.

This chain connects TRBV9 to TRBJ2-1, with D maybe TRBD2 (6 bases). The CDR3 consists of 14 residues. The germline gives CDR1 SGDLS, CDR2 YYNGEE. Trimming took off 5 bases at V and 8 bases at J, with 17 bases between the two ends. The CDR3 DNA reads as TGTGCCAGCAGGCCGGCAGGGAGGTCCGATGAGCAGTTCTTC. Amino acids: CASRPAGRSDEQFF.

V usage is TRBV2 and J usage is TRBJ2-6; D not resolved. V dropped 6 bases and J dropped 3 bases, with 9 bases sitting between them. The CDR3 contains 14 residues. Germline V gene sequence: CDR1 SNHLY, CDR2 FYNNEI. CDR3 in amino acids: CASSDTRGANVLTF. CDR3 bases: TGTGCCAGCAGCGACACCCGTGGGGCCAACGTCCTGACTTTC.

The chain uses TRBV5-1 and TRBJ1-1; 8 nucleotides line up with TRBD1. The CDR3 has 14 residues. Germline CDR1 reads SGHRS; CDR2 reads YFSETQ. V gave up 0 bases and J gave up 5 bases; unmatched junction bases: 3. The CDR3 sequence: CASSLGRGPTEAFF. The CDR3 bases are TGCGCCAGCAGCTTGGGCAGGGGGCCGACTGAAGCTTTCTTT.

The chain links TRBV4-2 to TRBJ2-5; 9 bases fit TRBD2. Germline-derived CDR1 and CDR2 are LGHNA and YNFKEQ. V shed 3 bases and J 2 bases; nucleotides not matched to a gene: 4. This CDR3 contains 15 residues. In nucleotides, the CDR3 is TGTGCCAGCAGCCAGGCGGGAGGGGGTCAAGAGACCCAGTACTTC. It is translated as CASSQAGGGQETQYF.

The table lists this clone with a count of one. The chain is built from TRBV27 and TRBJ1-2, with 7 bases lining up with TRBD1. V was pared by 1 base and J by 3 bases, with 2 bases of the junction left unmatched. In germline, CDR1 is MNHEY, CDR2 SMNVEV (reference sequence). The CDR3 covers 14 residues. The CDR3 spells CASSLWQGDYGYTF. Written as DNA, the CDR3 is TGTGCCAGCAGTTTATGGCAGGGGGACTATGGCTACACCTTC.

The chain recombines TRBV24-1 with TRBJ1-1; D unclear. This CDR3 has 15 residues. Germline V lookup: CDR1 KGHDR, CDR2 SFDVKD. The ends were cut back, 2 bases at V and 3 bases at J, with 12 bases in the middle. In DNA form, the CDR3 reads TGTGCCACCAGTGATTCTACAGCCAGGTACACTGAAGCTTTCTTT. Translating gives CATSDSTARYTEAFF.

The rearrangement joins TRBV28 to TRBJ2-1; no firm D call. Trimming cost V 8 bases and J 4 bases, with 9 bases left between them. CDR3 size: 12 residues. Per germline, CDR1 MDHEN and CDR2 SYDVKM. DNA for the CDR3: TGTGCCAGCCAAACTACTTACAATGAGCAGTTCTTC. This translates into CASQTTYNEQFF.

This chain uses TRBV24-1 with TRBJ2-3; perhaps TRBD1 as D (6 bases). CDR3 length: 16 amino acids. Trimming pared 5 bases from V and 1 base from J, leaving 15 bases between. The germline V gene has CDR1 KGHDR and CDR2 SFDVKD. DNA of the CDR3: TGTGCCACCAGTGGGCAGGGGTTCATAGGCACAGATACGCAGTATTTT. It encodes CATSGQGFIGTDTQYF.

V is TRBV24-1 and J is TRBJ2-1; 7 nucleotides agree with TRBD2. Trimming at V came to 3 bases and at J to 1 base, leaving 11 bases not matched to a gene. This CDR3 region has 18 residues. CDR1 is KGHDR and CDR2 is SFDVKD in the germline V gene. CDR3 in amino acids: CATSDRTKRDRSYNEQFF. CDR3 DNA: TGTGCCACCAGTGATCGAACAAAGCGGGATAGGTCCTACAATGAGCAGTTCTTC.

This rearrangement joins TRBV24-1 to TRBJ2-3; 15 bases fit TRBD2. The CDR3 sequence is 22 residues long. The germline gives CDR1 KGHDR, CDR2 SFDVKD. Germline trimming cut 8 bases from V and 1 base from J; bases unmatched to any gene: 21. The CDR3 nucleotides read TGTGCCACCAATCGTGATTTTAAAGGTGGACTAGCGGGAGGGCCGGGCACAGATACGCAGTATTTT. As protein: CATNRDFKGGLAGGPGTDTQYF.

The chain has TRBV12-3 or TRBV12-4 and TRBJ2-1, with TRBD1 matching 8 bases. Trimming at V came to 6 bases and at J to 12 bases, leaving 7 bases not matched to a gene. This CDR3 is 12 amino acids long. CDR3: CASRSGTGTQFF. The CDR3 DNA is TGTGCCAGCAGATCCGGGACAGGTACGCAGTTCTTC.

Written as DNA, the CDR3 is TGTGCCAGCAGTGGCAGGACAGGGAACACTGAAGCTTTCTTT. Translating it yields CASSGRTGNTEAFF. This sequence joins TRBV6-1 and TRBJ1-1, with 7 bases identical to TRBD1. Germline V lookup: CDR1 MNHNS, CDR2 SASEGT. This CDR3 has 14 residues. With V trimmed by 4 bases and J by 1 base, 3 bases remained unmatched.

V and J are TRBV7-6 and TRBJ2-1; TRBD2 matches 9 bases. Per germline, CDR1 SGHVS and CDR2 FNYEAQ. CDR3 length equals 17 residues. Unmatched junction bases numbered 12, after V lost 5 bases and J lost 4 bases. CDR3 amino acids: CASSAAGGSGGYNEQFF. CDR3 coding DNA: TGTGCCAGCAGCGCCGCGGGAGGGAGCGGGGGTTACAATGAGCAGTTCTTC.

The chain joins TRBV7-9 to TRBJ2-1; TRBD1 agrees at 11 bases. Trimming at V came to 5 bases and at J to 9 bases, leaving 12 bases not matched to a gene. CDR3 length: 16 residues. Germline V gene lookup returns CDR1 SEHNR and CDR2 FQNEAQ (reference sequence). CDR3 sequence (DNA): TGTGCCAGCAGCCCGCCGGCGCTGGGACAGGGGGGTGAGCAGTTCTTC. Its protein is CASSPPALGQGGEQFF.

CDR3 loop: CASSSGLAGADTQYF. CDR3 DNA sequence: TGTGCCAGCAGCTCCGGACTAGCGGGTGCGGATACGCAGTATTTT. The rearrangement uses TRBV7-2 and TRBJ2-3, with 11 bases aligning to TRBD2. The CDR3 totals 15 residues. Trimming removed 4 bases from V and 6 bases from J; junction bases left unmatched: 6. In germline, CDR1 is SGHTA, CDR2 FQGNSA. Full variable domain (missing parts from reference TRBV7-2 and TRBJ2-3): GAGVSQSPSNKVTEKGKDVELRCDPISGHTALYWYRQSLGQGLEFLIYFQGNSAPDKSGLPSDRFSAERTGGSVSTLTIQRTQQEDSAVYLCASSSGLAGADTQYFGPGTRLTVL.

The chain combines TRBV7-2 with TRBJ2-1, with 12 bases fitting TRBD2. Germline values: CDR1 SGHTA, CDR2 FQGNSA. The CDR3 covers 15 residues. With 5 bases clipped from V and 4 bases from J, the junction kept 3 bases outside the gene matches. The CDR3 sequence: CASSQGLAGYNEQFF. Here the CDR3 DNA reads TGTGCCAGCAGCCAGGGACTAGCGGGTTACAATGAGCAGTTCTTC.

V usage is TRBV5-1 and J usage is TRBJ2-5; TRBD1 agrees at 7 bases. The CDR3 contains 13 residues. V lost 5 bases to trimming and J lost 5 bases; unmatched junction nucleotides: 6. The germline gives CDR1 SGHRS, CDR2 YFSETQ. CDR3 protein: CASRRDSRETQYF. In DNA, the CDR3 is TGCGCCAGCAGGAGGGACAGCAGGGAGACCCAGTACTTC.

This clone showed up just a few times. The genes are TRBV18 and TRBJ2-2; 11 nucleotides match TRBD2. Germline V lookup: CDR1 KGHSH, CDR2 LQKENI. CDR3 size: 16 residues. V dropped 3 bases and J dropped 5; count of bases not matched to a gene: 5. For the CDR3, the DNA is TGTGCCAGCTCACCCTCACTAGCGGGAGTTACCGGGGAGCTGTTTTTT. Residues: CASSPSLAGVTGELFF.

The chain has TRBV28 and TRBJ2-7, with 11 bases aligning to TRBD1. This CDR3 has 16 residues. V was clipped by 5 bases and J by 4 bases; unmatched bases: 10. CDR1 is MDHEN and CDR2 is SYDVKM in the germline V gene. CDR3 nucleotides: TGTGCCAGCAGTCCTAGCTCCGGGACAGGGGGTTACGAGCAGTACTTC. Translation gives CASSPSSGTGGYEQYF.

The CDR3 DNA is TGTGCCAGCGTGGGAGGGGGTAGCCGGTACGAGCAGTACTTC. It specifies CASVGGGSRYEQYF. The chain joins TRBV7-9 to TRBJ2-7; weak D call: TRBD2 (7 bases). Germline V lookup: CDR1 SEHNR, CDR2 FQNEAQ (reference sequence). Trimming took 8 bases from V and 4 from J, leaving 18 bases between them. This CDR3 spans 14 amino acids.

Only a few counts were recorded for this clone. The CDR3 sequence: CASGVRDRWSEKLFF. CDR3 nucleotides: TGTGCCAGCGGAGTCCGGGACAGGTGGTCCGAAAAACTGTTTTTT. This chain links TRBV11-2 with TRBJ1-4, with 8 bases that match TRBD1. The CDR3 contains 15 residues. V lost 8 bases to trimming and J lost 8 bases; unmatched junction nucleotides: 13. Germline V CDR1 and CDR2: SGHAT, FQNNGV. The complete variable domain, with remaining parts taken from reference TRBV11-2 and TRBJ1-4, reads EAGVAQSPRYKIIEKRQSVAFWCNPISGHATLYWYQQILGQGPKLLIQFQNNGVVDDSQLPKDRFSAERLKGVDSTLKIQPAKLEDSAVYLCASGVRDRWSEKLFFGSGTQLSVL.

The CDR3 loop is CASSLTGEGAYGYTF. The CDR3 DNA sequence: TGCGCCAGCAGCTTAACGGGGGAGGGCGCCTATGGCTACACCTTC. The chain employs TRBV5-1 and TRBJ1-2; TRBD1 is a possible D gene (5 bases). The CDR3 is 15 amino acids. Trimming removed 2 bases at V and 4 bases at J, with 15 bases between. Germline lookup yields CDR1 SGHRS and CDR2 YFSETQ.

The J gene is TRBJ2-3, the V gene TRBV28; 10 bases match TRBD2. The CDR3 sequence is 17 residues long. V lost 6 bases and J lost 5; bases outside the gene matches: 14. Germline V gene data show CDR1 as MDHEN and CDR2 as SYDVKM. In DNA form, the CDR3 reads TGTGCCAGCAGCCCTGGGGCTAGCGGGAGTGTGGTAGATACGCAGTATTTT. This encodes CASSPGASGSVVDTQYF.